The sequence of this T cell receptor beta chain was determined in a study of Ad26.COV2.S vaccination and SARS-CoV-2 variants. Findings of the study overall: Vaccinees reportedly had broad spike-specific CD8+ and CD4+ T cell responses.

In the case of this clone: Its antigen is currently unknown.

Deletions cut 6 bases from V and 0 bases from J, with 15 bases between. CDR1 PRHDT and CDR2 FYEKMQ come from the germline V gene (reference sequence). The CDR3 runs 15 residues. Stated treatment: 19 received Ad26.COV2.S at low or high dose, single or two shots; roughly five received placebo; per-sample allocation not given. On day 63 after the first injection, vaccine and placebo recipients gave samples. The table came from immunoSEQ multiplex PCR; TCRdb's copy has only in-frame clones and leaves some out. In the table there are fewer than 900,000 clones, about 90% of which are singletons. The receptor comes from a person between 18 and 59 years old who received the Ad26.COV2.S COVID-19 vaccine or a placebo. V and J are TRBV13 and TRBJ2-7; D gene uncertain. This material consisted of peripheral blood, taken in a trial of Ad26.COV2.S vaccine versus placebo. CDR3 coding DNA: TGTGCCAGCAGGCTTATAAAGGACCGCTCCTACGAGCAGTACTTC. This encodes CASRLIKDRSYEQYF.